Listed below are T cell receptor beta chains from one sample, sequenced in a study of CD8 T cells in ankylosing spondylitis. TCRdb recomputed calls from the 5' RACE reads with MiXCR, one row per CDR3 protein. Of around 320,000 distinct CDR3 sequences detected, 20% appear once; the ten largest clones hold under 4%. The sequenced sample was blood, either unsorted or a sorted T cell fraction (not recorded which). These receptors were taken from a female donor with ankylosing spondylitis or in good health (not recorded which). The CDR3 runs from the conserved cysteine through the conserved F or W. The D gene is left open where the match is weak. Clone size is given for some rows only: seen once, a few or many times, or a class if the clone is expanded.

d_call,j_call,v_call,clone_size,cdr3_aa,cdr3_nt
-,TRBJ2-7,TRBV20-1,-,CSASSGGSYEQYF,TGCAGTGCCTCCTCCGGGGGATCCTACGAGCAGTACTTC
-,TRBJ1-5,TRBV19,few,CASTIGARQPQHF,TGTGCCAGTACCATTGGGGCGCGACAGCCCCAGCATTTT
TRBD1,TRBJ2-7,TRBV7-9,few,CASRPRGPSSYEQYF,TGTGCCAGCAGACCCAGGGGGCCAAGCTCCTACGAGCAGTACTTC
-,TRBJ2-1,TRBV7-3,-,CASSLSPLHNEQFF,TGTGCCAGCAGCTTAAGCCCTCTCCACAATGAGCAGTTCTTC
-,TRBJ2-7,TRBV12-3/TRBV12-4,few,CASSFGRGTSYREQYF,TGTGCCAGCAGTTTCGGTCGCGGGACCTCATATCGGGAGCAGTACTTC
TRBD2,TRBJ2-3,TRBV4-3,few,CASSREGLAGSETDTQYF,TGCGCCAGCAGCCGTGAGGGACTAGCGGGAAGTGAGACAGATACGCAGTATTTT
TRBD2,TRBJ2-4,TRBV29-1,many,CSVGDVAGGSKNIQYF,TGCAGCGTTGGGGACGTAGCGGGAGGGTCCAAAAACATTCAGTACTTC
-,TRBJ2-7,TRBV6-1,few,CASSVNQGLVNEQYF,TGTGCCAGCAGTGTTAATCAGGGTTTGGTCAACGAGCAGTACTTC
TRBD1,TRBJ2-6,TRBV11-1,-,CASSPTSGQGFSGANVLTF,TGTGCCAGCAGCCCAACTTCGGGACAGGGGTTCTCTGGGGCCAACGTCCTGACTTTC
-,TRBJ2-7,TRBV7-9,once,CASSPPSGGSYEQYF,TGTGCCAGCAGCCCCCCCTCTGGTGGCTCCTACGAGCAGTACTTC
-,TRBJ2-3,TRBV12-3/TRBV12-4,few,CASSLTMDTQYF,TGTGCCAGCAGCCTCACTATGGATACGCAGTATTTT
-,TRBJ1-5,TRBV19,once,CASRTGMSNQPQHF,TGTGCCAGTAGAACGGGTATGAGCAATCAGCCCCAGCATTTT
-,TRBJ1-5,TRBV10-3,-,CAVSESLQPQHF,TGTGCCGTCAGTGAGTCGTTACAGCCCCAGCATTTT
-,TRBJ1-1,TRBV5-6,few,CASSLLRTEAFF,TGTGCCAGCAGCTTGCTCCGGACTGAAGCTTTCTTT
TRBD2,TRBJ2-5,TRBV29-1,many,CSVEGLAVETQYF,TGCAGCGTTGAGGGACTAGCGGTGGAGACCCAGTACTTC
-,TRBJ2-1,TRBV12-3/TRBV12-4,many,CASNHRRRSYNEQFF,TGTGCCAGCAACCACAGACGCCGCTCCTACAATGAGCAGTTCTTC
-,TRBJ1-2,TRBV30,-,CAWRADVHYGYTF,TGTGCCTGGAGAGCGGACGTCCACTATGGCTACACCTTC
-,TRBJ1-1,TRBV4-3,many,CASSQGLGNTEAFF,TGCGCCAGCAGCCAAGGTTTGGGGAACACTGAAGCTTTCTTT
-,TRBJ1-1,TRBV27,many,CASSLLQGNTEAFF,TGTGCCAGCAGTTTATTACAGGGGAACACTGAAGCTTTCTTT
-,TRBJ2-3,TRBV7-9,-,CASSGGLGADTQYF,TGTGCCAGCAGCGGGGGATTAGGTGCAGATACGCAGTATTTT
TRBD1,TRBJ2-7,TRBV7-9,-,CASSLRQGAKNEQYF,TGTGCCAGCAGCTTACGACAGGGGGCTAAAAACGAGCAGTACTTC
-,TRBJ2-1,TRBV6-5,few,CASSSVLEQFF,TGTGCCAGCAGTTCCGTATTAGAGCAGTTCTTC
TRBD2,TRBJ2-3,TRBV20-1,few,CSAAAGTSGRRTDTQYF,TGCAGTGCTGCCGCCGGGACTAGCGGGAGGAGGACAGATACGCAGTATTTT
TRBD2,TRBJ2-3,TRBV4-2,-,CASSQDPLGGRLLSTDTQYF,TGTGCCAGCAGCCAAGATCCCCTCGGCGGGAGGCTCCTTAGCACAGATACGCAGTATTTT
TRBD1,TRBJ2-5,TRBV20-1,-,CSARTGAGETQYF,TGCAGTGCTAGAACAGGGGCAGGAGAGACCCAGTACTTC
TRBD2,TRBJ2-7,TRBV6-2/TRBV6-3,few,CASRPTRDYAYEQYF,TGTGCCAGCAGACCAACCCGGGACTACGCATACGAGCAGTACTTC
TRBD1,TRBJ2-1,TRBV4-3,-,CASSHYIVGQGENEQFF,TGCGCCAGCAGCCATTACATCGTGGGACAGGGTGAGAATGAGCAGTTCTTC
TRBD1,TRBJ2-3,TRBV7-2,-,CASSLSGGVGTGTQYF,TGTGCCAGCAGCTTATCGGGCGGGGTTGGGACAGGTACGCAGTATTTT
TRBD1,TRBJ2-7,TRBV13,-,CASSFSGTGKKYEQYF,TGTGCCAGCAGCTTCTCCGGGACAGGCAAAAAGTACGAGCAGTACTTC
TRBD2,TRBJ2-3,TRBV20-1,few,CSATTYGLAGTTDTQYF,TGCAGTGCTACCACCTACGGACTAGCGGGGACCACAGATACGCAGTATTTT
TRBD1,TRBJ2-5,TRBV2,-,CASRGTGETQYF,TGTGCCAGCAGGGGGACAGGAGAGACCCAGTACTTC
-,TRBJ2-1,TRBV6-5,few,CASSYGIQPYNEQFF,TGTGCCAGCAGTTACGGGATTCAACCGTACAATGAGCAGTTCTTC
TRBD1,TRBJ1-1,TRBV12-3/TRBV12-4,few,CASSATGITEAFF,TGTGCCAGCAGTGCGACAGGGATTACTGAAGCTTTCTTT
TRBD2,TRBJ2-1,TRBV20-1,-,CSARDEKTSGFQGYNEQFF,TGCAGTGCTAGAGATGAAAAGACTAGCGGATTCCAGGGGTACAATGAGCAGTTCTTC
TRBD1,TRBJ1-1,TRBV7-9,-,CASSPTGDTEAFF,TGTGCCAGCAGCCCCACAGGGGACACTGAAGCTTTCTTT
TRBD1,TRBJ2-1,TRBV3-1,-,CASSLSTGVTYNEQFF,TGTGCCAGCAGTCTTTCTACAGGGGTAACCTACAATGAGCAGTTCTTC
TRBD1,TRBJ2-1,TRBV30,few,CAWSKGGQGYNEQFF,TGTGCCTGGTCGAAGGGGGGACAGGGCTACAATGAGCAGTTCTTC
TRBD2,TRBJ2-3,TRBV5-1,few,CASCMERDTDTQYF,TGCGCCAGCTGTATGGAGCGGGATACAGATACGCAGTATTTT
-,TRBJ2-7,TRBV20-1,few,CSASGKIFYEQYF,TGCAGTGCTAGCGGGAAGATTTTCTACGAGCAGTACTTC
TRBD2,TRBJ2-4,TRBV10-3,-,CASGEGIAKNIQYF,TGTGCCTCGGGGGAGGGGATAGCCAAAAACATTCAGTACTTC
-,TRBJ1-1,TRBV6-5,-,CASIRDTEAFF,TGTGCCAGCATAAGGGACACTGAAGCTTTCTTT
-,TRBJ2-2,TRBV3-1,few,CASSQGDWAGELFF,TGTGCCAGCAGCCAAGGGGATTGGGCCGGGGAGCTGTTTTTT
TRBD1,TRBJ2-7,TRBV6-5,few,CASSRRTGDSYEQYF,TGTGCCAGCAGCCGAAGGACAGGGGACTCCTACGAGCAGTACTTC
TRBD1,TRBJ2-3,TRBV20-1,many,CSAPLGQAGTDTQYF,TGCAGTGCTCCCCTAGGACAGGCCGGTACAGATACGCAGTATTTT
TRBD2,TRBJ2-7,TRBV20-1,few,CSASSGGYLKEQYF,TGCAGTGCTTCCTCGGGGGGGTACCTAAAGGAGCAGTACTTC
-,TRBJ2-1,TRBV6-6,-,CASSQPEGFF,TGTGCCAGCAGCCAACCCGAGGGGTTCTTC
-,TRBJ2-3,TRBV7-2,few,CASSLDTPSTDTQYF,TGTGCCAGCAGCTTAGATACGCCAAGCACAGATACGCAGTATTTT
-,TRBJ2-2,TRBV9,many,CASTVSRSPGELFF,TGTGCCAGCACCGTCTCAAGGAGCCCCGGGGAGCTGTTTTTT
TRBD2,TRBJ2-7,TRBV20-1,few,CSAVAGVMPEQYF,TGCAGTGCTGTAGCGGGAGTAATGCCCGAGCAGTACTTC
-,TRBJ2-4,TRBV6-1,few,CASSIGQSKNIQYF,TGTGCCAGCAGTATTGGACAATCAAAAAACATTCAGTACTTC
TRBD2,TRBJ2-1,TRBV7-6,-,CASSPGGDKQFF,TGTGCCAGCAGCCCGGGGGGAGATAAGCAGTTCTTC
TRBD2,TRBJ2-3,TRBV5-1,few,CASSQGLAGWIDTQYF,TGCGCCAGCAGCCAAGGACTAGCGGGATGGATAGATACGCAGTATTTT
TRBD1,TRBJ1-2,TRBV29-1,many,CSVERGQGLGGYTF,TGCAGCGTTGAAAGGGGACAGGGCCTAGGTGGCTACACCTTC